A selection of T cell receptor beta chains follows, all from one sample in a study of a mutant IDH1 vaccine in newly diagnosed glioma. Clones were read by immunoSEQ multiplex PCR, and TCRdb kept only the in-frame ones, dropping some. The sample lists around 50,000 clones; about 77% were seen once. These receptors have no identified antigens. The sample was PBMCs, taken from a glioma patient whose treatment included an IDH1 peptide vaccine. The receptors derive from a man in his fifties or sixties with glioma. CDR3s include the opening cysteine and the closing phenylalanine or tryptophan. Each record gives: CDR3 protein, CDR3 DNA, V gene, D gene, clone size, J gene. The D gene is left open where the match is weak. The listing skips clone size in some rows; elsewhere it reads once, few, many or a size class.

CDR3 protein: CASSAGGSTTYEQYF
CDR3 DNA: TGTGCCAGCAGCGCCGGCGGGTCCACGACCTACGAGCAGTACTTC
V gene: TRBV9
D gene: .
clone size: .
J gene: TRBJ2-7

CDR3 protein: CAWSASQSQPQHF
CDR3 DNA: TGTGCCTGGAGCGCTTCTCAGTCTCAGCCCCAGCATTTT
V gene: TRBV30
D gene: .
clone size: .
J gene: TRBJ1-5

CDR3 protein: CASSYAGGPNEQFF
CDR3 DNA: TGTGCCAGCAGTTATGCGGGGGGACCCAATGAGCAGTTCTTC
V gene: TRBV6-5
D gene: TRBD2
clone size: .
J gene: TRBJ2-1

CDR3 protein: CASSLGRSGNTIYF
CDR3 DNA: TGTGCCAGCAGCTTAGGCAGGAGTGGAAACACCATATATTTT
V gene: TRBV7-2
D gene: .
clone size: few
J gene: TRBJ1-3

CDR3 protein: CASSPGTGYNEQFF
CDR3 DNA: TGTGCCAGCAGCCCGGGGACCGGATACAATGAGCAGTTCTTC
V gene: TRBV13
D gene: .
clone size: .
J gene: TRBJ2-1

CDR3 protein: CASSQVSDTYEQYF
CDR3 DNA: TGTGCCAGCAGCCAAGTGTCCGACACCTACGAGCAGTACTTC
V gene: TRBV4-2
D gene: .
clone size: .
J gene: TRBJ2-7

CDR3 protein: CASRGSGFANEKLFF
CDR3 DNA: TGTGCCAGCAGGGGATCAGGGTTCGCTAATGAAAAACTGTTTTTT
V gene: TRBV28
D gene: .
clone size: .
J gene: TRBJ1-4

CDR3 protein: CASSFGQGVGGYTF
CDR3 DNA: TGTGCCAGCAGCTTCGGACAGGGGGTTGGTGGCTACACCTTC
V gene: TRBV5-6
D gene: TRBD1
clone size: once
J gene: TRBJ1-2

CDR3 protein: CASSLRDRDAYEQYF
CDR3 DNA: TGTGCCAGCAGCCTCCGGGACAGGGACGCCTACGAGCAGTACTTC
V gene: TRBV11-2
D gene: TRBD1
clone size: .
J gene: TRBJ2-7

CDR3 protein: CASSPDGDNEQFF
CDR3 DNA: TGTGCCAGCAGCCCGGACGGGGACAATGAGCAGTTCTTC
V gene: TRBV5-8
D gene: .
clone size: .
J gene: TRBJ2-1

CDR3 protein: CATSTGLADTDTQYF
CDR3 DNA: TGTGCCACCAGCACCGGACTAGCGGACACAGATACGCAGTATTTT
V gene: TRBV15
D gene: TRBD2
clone size: .
J gene: TRBJ2-3

CDR3 protein: CATSRSGTGYSGANVLTF
CDR3 DNA: TGTGCCACATCAAGATCTGGGACAGGCTACTCTGGGGCCAACGTCCTGACTTTC
V gene: TRBV19
D gene: TRBD1
clone size: .
J gene: TRBJ2-6

CDR3 protein: CARSLQGSGANVLTF
CDR3 DNA: TGTGCCCGCAGCCTACAGGGCTCTGGGGCCAACGTCCTGACTTTC
V gene: TRBV2
D gene: .
clone size: .
J gene: TRBJ2-6

CDR3 protein: CASRTGVRDQPQHF
CDR3 DNA: TGTGCCAGCAGGACAGGTGTAAGGGATCAGCCCCAGCATTTT
V gene: TRBV6-5
D gene: .
clone size: .
J gene: TRBJ1-5

CDR3 protein: CASSQDGGGAEAFF
CDR3 DNA: TGTGCCAGCAGCCAAGATGGGGGTGGCGCTGAAGCTTTCTTT
V gene: TRBV14
D gene: .
clone size: .
J gene: TRBJ1-1

CDR3 protein: CASSLAAINTEAFF
CDR3 DNA: TGTGCCAGCAGCTTAGCAGCGATAAACACTGAAGCTTTCTTT
V gene: TRBV7-2
D gene: .
clone size: few
J gene: TRBJ1-1

CDR3 protein: CASSVEGYNEQFF
CDR3 DNA: TGTGCCAGCAGCGTAGAGGGGTACAATGAGCAGTTCTTC
V gene: TRBV9
D gene: .
clone size: .
J gene: TRBJ2-1

CDR3 protein: CASSNAHGTEAFF
CDR3 DNA: TGTGCCAGCAGTAACGCACACGGCACTGAAGCTTTCTTT
V gene: TRBV6-5
D gene: .
clone size: few
J gene: TRBJ1-1

CDR3 protein: CASRRQIDQPQHF
CDR3 DNA: TGTGCCAGCCGGAGACAAATCGATCAGCCCCAGCATTTT
V gene: TRBV6-5
D gene: .
clone size: .
J gene: TRBJ1-5

CDR3 protein: CASYRSGADYGYTF
CDR3 DNA: TGTGCCAGCTATCGGTCCGGGGCGGACTATGGCTACACCTTC
V gene: TRBV6-6
D gene: .
clone size: .
J gene: TRBJ1-2

CDR3 protein: CASSLEGSGGSSYNEQFF
CDR3 DNA: TGTGCCAGCAGCTTAGAGGGTAGCGGGGGCAGCTCCTACAATGAGCAGTTCTTC
V gene: TRBV7-8
D gene: TRBD2
clone size: few
J gene: TRBJ2-1

CDR3 protein: CSATPTGPLHF
CDR3 DNA: TGCAGTGCTACCCCTACAGGACCCCTCCACTTT
V gene: TRBV20-1
D gene: .
clone size: .
J gene: TRBJ1-6

CDR3 protein: CASSVAASGDYNEQFF
CDR3 DNA: TGTGCCAGCAGCGTAGCCGCTAGCGGGGACTACAATGAGCAGTTCTTC
V gene: TRBV9
D gene: TRBD2
clone size: .
J gene: TRBJ2-1

CDR3 protein: CASGPWGASGELFF
CDR3 DNA: TGCGCCAGCGGACCATGGGGGGCGTCCGGGGAGCTGTTTTTT
V gene: TRBV5-1
D gene: .
clone size: .
J gene: TRBJ2-2

CDR3 protein: CASSPGTSATDTQYF
CDR3 DNA: TGCGCCAGCAGCCCCGGGACTAGCGCCACAGATACGCAGTATTTT
V gene: TRBV5-1
D gene: TRBD2
clone size: .
J gene: TRBJ2-3

CDR3 protein: CASSDSGHTEAFF
CDR3 DNA: TGTGCCAGCAGTGACTCCGGGCACACTGAAGCTTTCTTT
V gene: TRBV6-4
D gene: .
clone size: few
J gene: TRBJ1-1

CDR3 protein: CASSLSGFGRNTIYF
CDR3 DNA: TGTGCCAGCAGTTTATCGGGGTTTGGTCGAAACACCATATATTTT
V gene: TRBV28
D gene: .
clone size: .
J gene: TRBJ1-3

CDR3 protein: CASSLIKASSSQPQHF
CDR3 DNA: TGTGCCAGCAGCTTGATTAAGGCTTCGTCGAGTCAGCCCCAGCATTTT
V gene: TRBV5-8
D gene: .
clone size: .
J gene: TRBJ1-5

CDR3 protein: CASSVGPSGGANEQFF
CDR3 DNA: TGTGCCAGCAGCGTAGGTCCCAGCGGGGGGGCAAATGAGCAGTTCTTC
V gene: TRBV9
D gene: TRBD2
clone size: .
J gene: TRBJ2-1

CDR3 protein: CASSSSRGGGYGYTF
CDR3 DNA: TGTGCCAGCAGCTCCAGCCGGGGTGGGGGCTATGGCTACACCTTC
V gene: TRBV7-9
D gene: .
clone size: .
J gene: TRBJ1-2

CDR3 protein: CASSVTDRSYEQYF
CDR3 DNA: TGTGCCAGCAGTGTTACGGACAGGAGCTACGAGCAGTACTTC
V gene: TRBV27
D gene: TRBD1
clone size: .
J gene: TRBJ2-7

CDR3 protein: CASSLSGGGVETQYF
CDR3 DNA: TGCGCCAGCAGCTTGAGCGGCGGGGGGGTGGAGACCCAGTACTTC
V gene: TRBV5-1
D gene: TRBD2
clone size: .
J gene: TRBJ2-5

CDR3 protein: CASSVGGYGGYTF
CDR3 DNA: TGTGCCAGCAGCGTAGGAGGGTATGGTGGCTACACCTTC
V gene: TRBV9
D gene: .
clone size: .
J gene: TRBJ1-2

CDR3 protein: CASKIRRTGSYGYTF
CDR3 DNA: TGTGCCAGCAAAATAAGGCGGACAGGGTCCTATGGCTACACCTTC
V gene: TRBV21-1
D gene: .
clone size: .
J gene: TRBJ1-2

CDR3 protein: CASSFDRGAGELFF
CDR3 DNA: TGTGCCAGCAGCTTCGACAGGGGGGCCGGGGAGCTGTTTTTT
V gene: TRBV5-4
D gene: TRBD1
clone size: .
J gene: TRBJ2-2

CDR3 protein: CASSPLRQGAGGEAFF
CDR3 DNA: TGTGCCAGCTCACCATTGAGACAGGGGGCAGGTGGTGAAGCTTTCTTT
V gene: TRBV18
D gene: TRBD1
clone size: .
J gene: TRBJ1-1

CDR3 protein: CASSPGGQYQETQYF
CDR3 DNA: TGCGCCAGCAGCCCCGGAGGCCAGTACCAAGAGACCCAGTACTTC
V gene: TRBV5-1
D gene: .
clone size: .
J gene: TRBJ2-5

CDR3 protein: CAWSSRRSATSGNTIYF
CDR3 DNA: TGTGCCTGGAGTTCCCGCCGGTCAGCTACTTCTGGAAACACCATATATTTT
V gene: TRBV30
D gene: .
clone size: .
J gene: TRBJ1-3

CDR3 protein: CASTASTDTQYF
CDR3 DNA: TGCGCCAGCACGGCGAGCACAGATACGCAGTATTTT
V gene: TRBV5-1
D gene: .
clone size: .
J gene: TRBJ2-3

CDR3 protein: CASSTGTRANQPQHF
CDR3 DNA: TGTGCCAGCAGTACTGGGACGCGGGCCAATCAGCCCCAGCATTTT
V gene: TRBV27
D gene: .
clone size: .
J gene: TRBJ1-5